This TCR beta chain was documented in a study of regulatory T cells in long-lasting Graves disease. Study-level findings and limits: Favored gene segments in persistent disease were TRBV28, TRBJ1-2 and TRBJ2-5. Less diverse TCR repertoires were seen in persistent Graves' patients than in newly diagnosed ones.

Documented time point: newly diagnosed GD, antithyroid drugs for less than 3 months. RNA from PBMCs was the source of the TCR library. According to the study, TCR beta libraries were built with iRepertoire HTBI primers and CDR3-region Arm-PCR. Each CDR3 protein is one row after TCRdb ran MiXCR on the multiplex PCR reads. The repertoire consists of about 450,000 distinct CDR3 sequences, with around 15% occurring once and the leading ten covering approximately 19%. The V and J ends lost 5 bases and 7 bases, in that order; junction bases with no gene match: 11. This CDR3 spans 16 amino acids. The germline V gene has CDR1 SEHNR and CDR2 FQNEAQ (reference sequence). This clonotype occurred once. Antigen unknown. These data are also associated with another study on T cells in Graves' hyperthyroidism and ophthalmopathy. From that report: First-round RT-PCR with HTBI primers amplified the TCR CDR3 region. Separating ophthalmopathy from stable hyperthyroidism was achieved by a 13 V-J model.

The clonotype comes from a woman aged 50 to 60 with Graves disease. The chain recombines TRBV7-9 with TRBJ2-2; 9 bases map to TRBD1. This sample comprised peripheral blood mononuclear cells (PBMCs), obtained at new diagnosis, from a patient treated with antithyroid drugs. This CDR3 reads CASSPWGTGHSGELFF. Here the CDR3 DNA reads TGTGCCAGCAGCCCGTGGGGGACAGGGCATAGCGGGGAGCTGTTTTTT. The full variable domain, rest sourced from reference TRBV7-9 and TRBJ2-2, is DTGVSQNPRHKITKRGQNVTFRCDPISEHNRLYWYRQTLGQGPEFLTYFQNEAQLEKSRLLSDRFSAERPKGSFSTLEIQRTEQGDSAMYLCASSPWGTGHSGELFFGEGSRLTVL.